One and the same sample provided the 2 T cell receptor beta chains below, sequenced in a study of T cell repertoires in ileal Crohn's disease. This table comes from immunoSEQ multiplex PCR, and its TCRdb copy is limited to in-frame clones, with some not included. The profile shows fewer than 6,500 clones, 80% to 90% of them singletons. The specimen sequenced was ileal tissue. The receptor set was obtained from an adult with Crohn's disease.

The rearrangement joins TRBV30 to TRBJ2-7; 8 bases map to TRBD1. This CDR3 has 13 residues. The germline gives CDR1 GTSNPN, CDR2 SVGIG (reference sequence). After removal of 3 bases from V and 3 bases from J, the junction contained 4 bases not matched to a gene. CDR3 DNA: TGTGCCTGGAGCGCCGGACAGGGCTACGAGCAGTACTTC. This gives the protein CAWSAGQGYEQYF.

The genes are TRBV9 and TRBJ2-1; 10 positions agree with TRBD2. J gave up 7 bases and V 3 bases, and 7 bases lay outside the gene matches. CDR1 is SGDLS and CDR2 is YYNGEE in the germline V gene. The CDR3 loop spans 15 amino acids. Here the CDR3 DNA reads TGTGCCAGCAGCGGATCTAGCGGGGGAAGGAATGAGCAGTTCTTC. Protein sequence: CASSGSSGGRNEQFF.